This TCR beta chain was recorded in a study of CD8+CD57+ T cells in acquired aplastic anemia (dated by TCRdb to the late 2010s). Looking at the study overall: A mean of approximately 3 ug of DNA, ranging from roughly 0.17 to 30 ug, was extracted from sorted CD4+ and CD8+ cells. For healthy donor samples, the average read count was around 10 million for CD4+ cells and roughly 12 million for CD8+ cells.

Relative to germline, V is 4 bases shorter and J is 2 bases shorter, with 15 bases between their ends. The germline V gene yields SGHRS for CDR1 and YFSETQ for CDR2. Its CDR3 holds 16 amino acids, cysteine through phenylalanine. CDR3 DNA is the only sequence kept; it has 48 bases, read in frame from the first base. Genomic DNA was used as template for profiling of TCR beta VDJ combinations and CDR3 sequences. An Illumina HiSeq 2000 was the platform used for TCR repertoire sequencing. For the original study's pipeline: TRBV/TRBJ rearrangement plots, CDR3 size and DJ length profiles, and Simpson's diversity index were used to assess repertoires. The most abundant DNA sequence in the deep sequencing data was taken as the immunodominant clone. CDR3 amino acid sequences were checked for sharing across subjects and were also compared against the VDJdb database and published repertoires. In-frame beta chains were kept once TCRdb had trimmed the public reads at Q25 with fastp and called clones with MiXCR. Every CDR3 protein is listed once, alongside the most common genes and DNA of its rows. The V and J calls reflect TCRdb's pipeline rather than the authors' work. In all, the sample holds 400,000 to 500,000 distinct CDR3 sequences, and under 80% of those were seen once. The top ten clonotypes cover 4% of the sample.

The investigation overall reported the following: Twenty-nine CD8+ CDR3 sequences were found to be shared between patients and controls, but these sequences appeared to be highly expressed in patients and within the immunodominant clones of the patients. Between patients and healthy controls, no significant difference in CD8+ Simpson's diversity was found (P=0.060).

On this clonotype: Which antigen it targets is not known. No base quality information exists; no much larger clone differs at one position.

The study deep-sequenced TCR repertoires of sorted CD4+ and CD8+ blood T cells from severe aplastic anemia patients and healthy subjects. Ficoll-Paque density gradient centrifugation was used to isolate peripheral blood mononuclear cells. Before DNA was extracted, CD4+ and CD8+ T cells were sorted using either FACS or magnetic beads. The clonotype was recovered from a human donor in good health, serving as a control. The sequencing input was sorted CD4+, CD8+, or CD8+CD57+ T cells (not recorded which) from PBMCs. Rearrangement joined TRBV5-1 to TRBJ1-4, and perhaps TRBD1 as D gene, on 5 matching bases. The CDR3 here reads CASSQQAGCTNEKLFF. The nucleotide sequence is TGCGCCAGCAGCCAACAGGCCGGTTGCACTAATGAAAAACTGTTTTTT.